A selection of T cell receptor beta chains follows, all from one sample in a study of blood T cell repertoires in COVID-19. Some clones are missing from TCRdb's copy, which holds only in-frame ones; the method was immunoSEQ multiplex PCR. Here the sample spans 250,000 to 350,000 clones, around nine tenths being singletons. The sample was peripheral blood. All receptors come from a woman in her 30s with COVID-19, enrolled during active disease. CDR3s include the opening cysteine and the closing phenylalanine or tryptophan. Each record gives: D gene, J gene, clone size, CDR3 length, V gene, CDR3 DNA, CDR3 protein. The D gene is left open where the match is weak. Rows give clone size only sometimes, using once, few, many, or a class for an expanded clone.

d_gene: NA
j_gene: TRBJ1-5
abundance: NA
len: 14
v_gene: TRBV7-9
CDR3nt: TGTGCCAGCAGCTTAGGAAGCGGGAATCAGCCCCAGCATTTT
CDR3aa: CASSLGSGNQPQHF

d_gene: TRBD1
j_gene: TRBJ2-7
abundance: NA
len: 14
v_gene: TRBV28
CDR3nt: TGTGCCAGCAGCGCGGACAGGGTAGAAAACGAGCAGTACTTC
CDR3aa: CASSADRVENEQYF

d_gene: NA
j_gene: TRBJ2-2
abundance: NA
len: 13
v_gene: TRBV9
CDR3nt: TGTGCCAGCAGCGGGGACTTTCACGGGGAGCTGTTTTTT
CDR3aa: CASSGDFHGELFF

d_gene: TRBD1
j_gene: TRBJ1-3
abundance: NA
len: 16
v_gene: TRBV3-1/TRBV3-2
CDR3nt: TGTGCCAGCAGCCAACCCAGGACAGGGTTTGGAAACACCATATATTTT
CDR3aa: CASSQPRTGFGNTIYF

d_gene: NA
j_gene: TRBJ1-5
abundance: NA
len: 11
v_gene: TRBV29-1
CDR3nt: TGCAGCGTTGGGGAGGACGGACCCCAGCATTTT
CDR3aa: CSVGEDGPQHF

d_gene: NA
j_gene: TRBJ1-3
abundance: few
len: 16
v_gene: TRBV21-1
CDR3nt: TGTGCCAGCAGCAAAATGTGGGGGGTGTCTGGAAACACCATATATTTT
CDR3aa: CASSKMWGVSGNTIYF

d_gene: NA
j_gene: TRBJ2-7
abundance: NA
len: 14
v_gene: TRBV6-5
CDR3nt: TGTGCCAGCAGTTCTTATAGCGGACCTTACGAGCAGTACTTC
CDR3aa: CASSSYSGPYEQYF

d_gene: TRBD1
j_gene: TRBJ2-2
abundance: NA
len: 16
v_gene: TRBV27
CDR3nt: TGTGCCAGCAGTTCAGAGGACAGGGGAAACACCGGGGAGCTGTTTTTT
CDR3aa: CASSSEDRGNTGELFF

d_gene: TRBD1
j_gene: TRBJ2-3
abundance: NA
len: 15
v_gene: TRBV7-6
CDR3nt: TGTGCCAGCGCCGGATCCGGGACAGACACAGATACGCAGTATTTT
CDR3aa: CASAGSGTDTDTQYF

d_gene: NA
j_gene: TRBJ2-6
abundance: NA
len: 14
v_gene: TRBV28
CDR3nt: TGTGCCAGCAGTCCCCGCTCTGGGGCCAACGTCCTGACTTTC
CDR3aa: CASSPRSGANVLTF

d_gene: NA
j_gene: TRBJ1-4
abundance: NA
len: 14
v_gene: TRBV6-5
CDR3nt: TGTGCCAGCACCCACCGGGAGGGTAATGAAAAACTGTTTTTT
CDR3aa: CASTHREGNEKLFF

d_gene: TRBD2
j_gene: TRBJ2-5
abundance: NA
len: 13
v_gene: TRBV2
CDR3nt: TGTGCCAGCAGCAGACTAGCTGGAGAGACCCAGTACTTC
CDR3aa: CASSRLAGETQYF

d_gene: TRBD2
j_gene: TRBJ2-7
abundance: NA
len: 13
v_gene: TRBV14
CDR3nt: TGTGCCAGCAGCCCATTGGGGGGGTACGAGCAGTACTTC
CDR3aa: CASSPLGGYEQYF

d_gene: NA
j_gene: TRBJ1-1
abundance: few
len: 12
v_gene: TRBV19
CDR3nt: TGTGCCAGTAGTCGGGAAAACACTGAAGCTTTCTTT
CDR3aa: CASSRENTEAFF

d_gene: TRBD1
j_gene: TRBJ2-3
abundance: NA
len: 16
v_gene: TRBV29-1
CDR3nt: TGCAGCGCGGCGGGGACAGGGGGCGCAAGCACAGATATGCAGTATTTT
CDR3aa: CSAAGTGGASTDMQYF

d_gene: TRBD2
j_gene: TRBJ2-1
abundance: NA
len: 14
v_gene: TRBV24-1
CDR3nt: TGTGCCACCAGTGATCTTAGCGGGAGCAATGAGCAGTTCTTC
CDR3aa: CATSDLSGSNEQFF

d_gene: NA
j_gene: TRBJ1-4
abundance: NA
len: 16
v_gene: TRBV5-1
CDR3nt: TGCGCCAGCAGCTTGGCCCAGGGCCCCCCTAATGAAAAACTGTTTTTT
CDR3aa: CASSLAQGPPNEKLFF

d_gene: TRBD1
j_gene: TRBJ1-1
abundance: NA
len: 17
v_gene: TRBV4-2
CDR3nt: TGTGCCAGCAGCCAGGGGACAGGGGTGGGGGGGAACACTGAAGCTTTCTTT
CDR3aa: CASSQGTGVGGNTEAFF

d_gene: NA
j_gene: TRBJ2-7
abundance: few
len: 15
v_gene: TRBV4-1
CDR3nt: TGCGCCAGCAGCCAAGTAGATACAGGCACCTACGAGCAGTACTTC
CDR3aa: CASSQVDTGTYEQYF

d_gene: NA
j_gene: TRBJ2-1
abundance: NA
len: 15
v_gene: TRBV5-1
CDR3nt: TGCGCCAGCAGCTTGGCCACTACGGGGTACAATGAGCAGTTCTTC
CDR3aa: CASSLATTGYNEQFF

d_gene: TRBD1
j_gene: TRBJ1-2
abundance: NA
len: 13
v_gene: TRBV19
CDR3nt: TGTGCCAGTAGTCTTAGACAGGGGAATGGCTACACCTTC
CDR3aa: CASSLRQGNGYTF

d_gene: TRBD2
j_gene: TRBJ2-1
abundance: NA
len: 15
v_gene: TRBV6-4
CDR3nt: TGTGCCATGGACCTAGCGGGAGTTCCTCGGAATGAGCAGTTCTTC
CDR3aa: CAMDLAGVPRNEQFF

d_gene: TRBD2
j_gene: TRBJ2-3
abundance: NA
len: 17
v_gene: TRBV9
CDR3nt: TGTGCCAGCAGCGTAGGGACTAGCAAAACTAGCACAGATACGCAGTATTTT
CDR3aa: CASSVGTSKTSTDTQYF

d_gene: NA
j_gene: TRBJ2-2
abundance: NA
len: 16
v_gene: TRBV6-2/TRBV6-3
CDR3nt: TGTGCCAGCAGTTCCCTCCAGCGAGCCAACACCGGGGAGCTGTTTTTT
CDR3aa: CASSSLQRANTGELFF

d_gene: NA
j_gene: TRBJ2-7
abundance: once
len: 12
v_gene: TRBV5-6
CDR3nt: TGTGCCAGCAGCTTCGGAGGATACGAGCAGTACTTC
CDR3aa: CASSFGGYEQYF

d_gene: NA
j_gene: TRBJ2-3
abundance: NA
len: 13
v_gene: TRBV20-1
CDR3nt: TGCAGTGCTAGTGAGTCAGGGACAGATACGCAGTATTTT
CDR3aa: CSASESGTDTQYF

d_gene: TRBD2
j_gene: TRBJ2-4
abundance: once
len: 20
v_gene: TRBV27
CDR3nt: TGTGCCAGCAGTTTGAGGGCCTTGGATTGGACTAGCGGGAGGTCAGGCATTCAGTACTTC
CDR3aa: CASSLRALDWTSGRSGIQYF

d_gene: NA
j_gene: TRBJ1-5
abundance: NA
len: 22
v_gene: TRBV24-1
CDR3nt: TGTGCCACCAGTGACTGGACAGATTTTATCACGCCCCATAGGGGTAGCAATCAGCCCCAGCATTTT
CDR3aa: CATSDWTDFITPHRGSNQPQHF

d_gene: NA
j_gene: TRBJ1-3
abundance: few
len: 16
v_gene: TRBV28
CDR3nt: TGTGCCAGCAGTTCCTGGGGGGAACCCTCTGGAAACACCATATATTTT
CDR3aa: CASSSWGEPSGNTIYF

d_gene: NA
j_gene: TRBJ1-5
abundance: NA
len: 13
v_gene: TRBV15
CDR3nt: TGTGCCACCAGCAGAGCGTTGAATCAGCCCCAGCATTTT
CDR3aa: CATSRALNQPQHF

d_gene: TRBD1
j_gene: TRBJ2-5
abundance: few
len: 17
v_gene: TRBV7-3
CDR3nt: TGTGCCAGCAGCTTAATCCCACGGACAGGTTACCAAGAGACCCAGTACTTC
CDR3aa: CASSLIPRTGYQETQYF

d_gene: NA
j_gene: TRBJ2-2
abundance: NA
len: 12
v_gene: TRBV15
CDR3nt: TGTGCCACCGCGAGGAGAGCCGGGGAGCTGTTTTTT
CDR3aa: CATARRAGELFF

d_gene: NA
j_gene: TRBJ1-5
abundance: NA
len: 15
v_gene: TRBV4-3
CDR3nt: TGCGCCAGCAGCCAAGACCGGAGCGCGGCTCAGCCCCAGCATTTT
CDR3aa: CASSQDRSAAQPQHF

d_gene: NA
j_gene: TRBJ1-2
abundance: NA
len: 13
v_gene: TRBV30
CDR3nt: TGTGCCTGGGGGACAACTTCTAACTATGGCTACACCTTC
CDR3aa: CAWGTTSNYGYTF

d_gene: NA
j_gene: TRBJ2-3
abundance: NA
len: 12
v_gene: TRBV30
CDR3nt: TGTGCCTGGAGTCTCGGCACAGATACGCAGTATTTT
CDR3aa: CAWSLGTDTQYF

d_gene: NA
j_gene: TRBJ2-5
abundance: NA
len: 13
v_gene: TRBV9
CDR3nt: TGTGCCAGCAGCGTAGTGAGCCAAGAGACCCAGTACTTC
CDR3aa: CASSVVSQETQYF

d_gene: NA
j_gene: TRBJ1-5
abundance: once
len: 15
v_gene: TRBV7-9
CDR3nt: TGTGCCACTGCCCCGCCGGACAGCTCCTATCAGCCCCAGCATTTT
CDR3aa: CATAPPDSSYQPQHF

d_gene: TRBD1
j_gene: TRBJ2-2
abundance: NA
len: 15
v_gene: TRBV18
CDR3nt: TGTGCCAGCTCAACCGGGACAGGGCACACCGGGGAGCTGTTTTTT
CDR3aa: CASSTGTGHTGELFF

d_gene: TRBD2
j_gene: TRBJ2-1
abundance: once
len: 14
v_gene: TRBV29-1
CDR3nt: TGCAGCGTTGTGCCTAGCGGGAGTAGGAATGAGCAGTTCTTC
CDR3aa: CSVVPSGSRNEQFF

d_gene: TRBD1
j_gene: TRBJ1-1
abundance: NA
len: 15
v_gene: TRBV4-1
CDR3nt: TGCGCCAGCAGCCGGGGCGGACAGGGTTCCACTGAAGCTTTCTTT
CDR3aa: CASSRGGQGSTEAFF

d_gene: TRBD2
j_gene: TRBJ2-3
abundance: NA
len: 14
v_gene: TRBV6-5
CDR3nt: TGTGCCAGCAGTCCAAGCGGGGTGACAGATACGCAGTATTTT
CDR3aa: CASSPSGVTDTQYF

d_gene: TRBD1
j_gene: TRBJ1-4
abundance: NA
len: 15
v_gene: TRBV9
CDR3nt: TGTGCCAGCAGCGTGAGGACAGGGAGAAATGAAAAACTGTTTTTT
CDR3aa: CASSVRTGRNEKLFF

d_gene: TRBD1
j_gene: TRBJ1-5
abundance: NA
len: 17
v_gene: TRBV15
CDR3nt: TGTGCCACCAGCAGAGATCGGGACAGGGGAGGCGATCAGCCCCAGCATTTT
CDR3aa: CATSRDRDRGGDQPQHF

d_gene: TRBD2
j_gene: TRBJ2-2
abundance: NA
len: 15
v_gene: TRBV5-1
CDR3nt: TGCGCCAGCAGCTTACTAGCGGTGAACACCGGGGAGCTGTTTTTT
CDR3aa: CASSLLAVNTGELFF

d_gene: NA
j_gene: TRBJ1-6
abundance: once
len: 13
v_gene: TRBV28
CDR3nt: TGTGCCAGCAGTCAGGATCTTGGTTCACCCCTCCACTTT
CDR3aa: CASSQDLGSPLHF

d_gene: TRBD2
j_gene: TRBJ2-1
abundance: few
len: 16
v_gene: TRBV5-6
CDR3nt: TGTGCCAGCAGCGGGGGACTAGCGAGCTCCTACAATGAGCAGTTCTTC
CDR3aa: CASSGGLASSYNEQFF

d_gene: NA
j_gene: TRBJ2-7
abundance: NA
len: 13
v_gene: TRBV27
CDR3nt: TGTGCCAGCAGTTTAGGCTGGGGCGACGAGCAGTACTTC
CDR3aa: CASSLGWGDEQYF

d_gene: TRBD1
j_gene: TRBJ1-1
abundance: once
len: 17
v_gene: TRBV11-2
CDR3nt: TGTGCCAGCAGCTCACATCCGGGACAGGGAGGGAACACTGAAGCTTTCTTT
CDR3aa: CASSSHPGQGGNTEAFF

d_gene: NA
j_gene: TRBJ2-7
abundance: NA
len: 15
v_gene: TRBV27
CDR3nt: TGTGCCAGCAGTTTAAGGGTGGGACTTAACTACGAGCAGTACTTC
CDR3aa: CASSLRVGLNYEQYF

d_gene: TRBD1
j_gene: TRBJ1-2
abundance: NA
len: 15
v_gene: TRBV7-9
CDR3nt: TGTGCCAGCAGCCGATCCGGGACAGGGCCACTCGCCTACACCTTC
CDR3aa: CASSRSGTGPLAYTF

d_gene: NA
j_gene: TRBJ2-7
abundance: NA
len: 13
v_gene: TRBV6-1
CDR3nt: TGTGCCAGCAGTGAAAGTCTAGTTTACGAGCAGTACTTC
CDR3aa: CASSESLVYEQYF

d_gene: NA
j_gene: TRBJ1-6
abundance: NA
len: 17
v_gene: TRBV7-9
CDR3nt: TGTGCCAGCAGCCGGGAAGGAGCTACTTCTTATAATTCACCCCTCCACTTT
CDR3aa: CASSREGATSYNSPLHF

d_gene: TRBD1
j_gene: TRBJ2-7
abundance: NA
len: 12
v_gene: TRBV12-3/TRBV12-4
CDR3nt: TGTGCCAGCAGTTCCACAGGGGCCGAGCAGTACTTC
CDR3aa: CASSSTGAEQYF

d_gene: NA
j_gene: TRBJ1-2
abundance: NA
len: 15
v_gene: TRBV10-3
CDR3nt: TGTGCCATCAGTGAATTTGGATTACAGGGAGAAGGCTACACCTTC
CDR3aa: CAISEFGLQGEGYTF

d_gene: TRBD2
j_gene: TRBJ2-3
abundance: NA
len: 15
v_gene: TRBV10-2
CDR3nt: TGCGCCAGCAGTGAGGGGCTAGCGGGCATTGATACGCAGTATTTT
CDR3aa: CASSEGLAGIDTQYF

d_gene: TRBD2
j_gene: TRBJ2-3
abundance: NA
len: 15
v_gene: TRBV5-4
CDR3nt: TGTGCCAGCAGGCCGGGACTAGCGTATACAGATACGCAGTATTTT
CDR3aa: CASRPGLAYTDTQYF

d_gene: NA
j_gene: TRBJ2-3
abundance: NA
len: 14
v_gene: TRBV24-1
CDR3nt: TGTGCCACCAGAACAGGTGAGGGCACAGATACGCAGTATTTT
CDR3aa: CATRTGEGTDTQYF